Here is one TCR beta chain with its context. This sample is part of a study of blood T cell repertoires in COVID-19. V shed 2 bases and J 2 bases; nucleotides not matched to a gene: 5. Germline CDR1 PRHDT, CDR2 FYEKMQ (reference sequence). The CDR3 totals 15 residues. Original methodology: Nucleated cell number was recorded as an estimate derived from reference gene primer amplification. The repertoire was sequenced with immunoSEQ multiplex PCR; TCRdb's copy has only in-frame clones and lacks some. V and J calls and clone size are copied from that table; D and trimming were computed from the DNA. The sample consists of some 110,000 clones, around 85% of them appearing once.

The TCR sequence derives from a man aged 45-65 years with acute or convalescent COVID-19. J is TRBJ2-7 and V is TRBV13; 8 bases fit TRBD1. The sequenced sample consisted of peripheral blood. This CDR3 reads CASSLIRTGPYEQYF. The CDR3 DNA is TGTGCCAGCAGCTTAATCCGGACAGGGCCCTACGAGCAGTACTTC.